This TCR beta chain was captured by sequencing in a study of T cell responses to AZD1222 COVID-19 vaccine (dated by TCRdb to the early 2020s). Regarding the research as a whole: A total of under 250 trial participants underwent TCR sequencing, of whom about 210 had received two doses of AZD1222 and 26 had received two doses of the MenACWY control vaccine. Enrollment into the trials was organized by age into subgroups of 18-55, 56-69 and 70-plus years, and those subgroups contained roughly 150, 30 and 60 TCR-sequenced participants, respectively. Study-level results and caveats: The 56-69-year group was small, and its depth increase did not reach significance, likely because of low power. Participants were mostly white British, with more females than males. The authors suggested clonal diversity may have been underestimated. Nearly half of unique spike-specific TCRs reportedly recognized epitopes outside regions mutated in the B.1.351 and B.1.1.7 variants. After two AZD1222 doses, both the breadth and the depth of spike-specific TCRs were significantly higher than at day 0 and than in MenACWY recipients. The whole spike protein was spanned by vaccine-associated CD4 TCRs, and dominant responses were seen in regions 160-218 and 743-854. Conclusions about previously exposed vaccinees are limited because only a handful of AZD1222 recipients were SARS-CoV-2 seropositive at baseline. Because no day 14 peak-response samples were available, repertoires were characterized only after the peak T cell response.

Remarks on this clone: Its binding antigen is unknown. The sample holds no much larger clone one base away, and base qualities are not on file.

According to the germline V gene, CDR1 reads ENHRY and CDR2 reads SYGVKD. The CDR3 runs 13 residues from the cysteine to the phenylalanine. Of all the DNA, just the CDR3 is kept, 39 bases in frame from base 1. Cut back by 5 bases and 4 bases, the V and J ends lie 10 bases apart. The CDR3 regions of human TCRbeta chains were subjected to immunosequencing. The study's processing was this. TCRs in the repertoires were matched against a reference library of SARS-CoV-2-specific TCRs that had been generated with the MIRA antigen-specificity platform. Breadth meant the fraction of unique TCRs that were SARS-CoV-2-associated, whereas depth meant the fraction of total T cells that were SARS-CoV-2-associated. Using the MIRA data, each spike-specific TCR was assigned both to the spike region to which the TCR was reactive and to a CD4 or CD8 class. Log10-transformed breadth and depth values were compared by one-way ANOVA with Sidak's multiple comparisons tests. TCRdb stores this immuneACCESS table with in-frame sequences only. Part of the clones is absent; in the studies checked, under half of the shortfall reflects unresolved V genes, and no reason is known for the rest. V and J calls and clone size come straight from that table; D and trimming were deduced from the DNA. Within this sample are more than 85,000 clones, with about 89% of them counted one time only. The ten top clones hold roughly 4.4% of the sample.

Explained via the paper, the time point label denotes: about 28 days (+/-7) after the second vaccine dose. Because spike-specific TCR depth and breadth did not differ between the two schedules, AZD1222 recipients who got a second dose at roughly 4 weeks were pooled with those who got a second dose at roughly 12 weeks. Vaccinee samples came from UK trials COV001 and COV002, including a single-blind randomized controlled phase 2/3 trial of AZD1222 (ChAdOx1 nCoV-19) in healthy adults. Trial participant PBMC samples were collected at day 0 and day 28 after the second dose for TCRbeta chain sequencing.

This chain is built from TRBV10-3 and TRBJ2-3; no D gene call is confident. This specimen was peripheral blood, taken 28 days after the second AZD1222 dose. The clonotype originates from an adult who received the AZD1222 COVID-19 vaccine. The encoded CDR3 is CAISPPGADTQYF. The nucleotide sequence is given as TGTGCCATCAGTCCACCGGGCGCAGATACGCAGTATTTT.